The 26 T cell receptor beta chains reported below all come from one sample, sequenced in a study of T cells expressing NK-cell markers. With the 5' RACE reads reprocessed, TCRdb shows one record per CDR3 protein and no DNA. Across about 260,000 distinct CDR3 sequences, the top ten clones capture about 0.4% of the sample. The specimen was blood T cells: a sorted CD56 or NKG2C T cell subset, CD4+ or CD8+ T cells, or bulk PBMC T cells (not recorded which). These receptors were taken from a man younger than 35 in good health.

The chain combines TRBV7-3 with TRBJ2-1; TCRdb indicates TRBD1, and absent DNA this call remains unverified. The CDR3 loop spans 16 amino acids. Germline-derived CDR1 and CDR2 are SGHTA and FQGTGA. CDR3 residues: CASSLLPGEGINEQFF.

CDR3: CSARSTSNTEAFF. The chain employs TRBV20-1 and TRBJ1-1. The CDR3 has 13 residues. Germline CDR1 is DFQATT and CDR2 is SNEGSKA (reference sequence).

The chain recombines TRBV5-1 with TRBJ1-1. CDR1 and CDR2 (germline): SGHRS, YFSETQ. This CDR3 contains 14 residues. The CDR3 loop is CASSLGAPGTEAFF. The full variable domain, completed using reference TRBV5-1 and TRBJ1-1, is KAGVTQTPRYLIKTRGQQVTLSCSPISGHRSVSWYQQTPGQGLQFLFEYFSETQRNKGNFPGRFSGRQFSNSRSEMNVSTLELGDSALYLCASSLGAPGTEAFFGQGTRLTVV.

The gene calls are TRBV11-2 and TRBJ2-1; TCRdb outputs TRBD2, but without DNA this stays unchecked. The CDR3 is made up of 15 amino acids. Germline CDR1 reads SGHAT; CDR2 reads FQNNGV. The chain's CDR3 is CASSDSGSLGDEQFF.

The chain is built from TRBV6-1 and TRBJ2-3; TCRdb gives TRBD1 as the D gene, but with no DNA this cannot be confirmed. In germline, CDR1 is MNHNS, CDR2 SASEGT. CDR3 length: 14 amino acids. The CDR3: CASSRQRGGDTQYF.

CDR3 sequence: CSALPLARPETQYF. This chain connects TRBV20-1 to TRBJ2-5; TCRdb's D call, TRBD2, is unchecked because there is no DNA. CDR1 is DFQATT, CDR2 SNEGSKA, per germline (reference sequence). The length of the CDR3 is 14 residues.

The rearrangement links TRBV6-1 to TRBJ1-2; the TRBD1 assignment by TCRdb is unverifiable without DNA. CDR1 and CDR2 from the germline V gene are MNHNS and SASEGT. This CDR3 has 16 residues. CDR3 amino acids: CASSQIGGRASYGYTF.

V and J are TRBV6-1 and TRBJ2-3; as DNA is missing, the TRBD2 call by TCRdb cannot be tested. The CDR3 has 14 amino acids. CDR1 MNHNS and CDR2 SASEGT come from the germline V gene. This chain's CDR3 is CASSEVSSGSAQYF.

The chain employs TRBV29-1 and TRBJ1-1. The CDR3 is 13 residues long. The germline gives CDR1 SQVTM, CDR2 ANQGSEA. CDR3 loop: CSVPWVGRTEAFF.

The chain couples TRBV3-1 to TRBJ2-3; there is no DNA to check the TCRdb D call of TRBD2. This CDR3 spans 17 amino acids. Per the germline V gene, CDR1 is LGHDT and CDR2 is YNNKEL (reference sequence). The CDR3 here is CASSDSEGTVGTDTQYF.

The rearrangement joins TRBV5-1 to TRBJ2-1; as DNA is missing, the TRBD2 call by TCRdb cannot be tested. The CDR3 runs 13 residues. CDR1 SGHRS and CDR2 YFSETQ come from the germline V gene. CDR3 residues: CASASPSDNEQFF.

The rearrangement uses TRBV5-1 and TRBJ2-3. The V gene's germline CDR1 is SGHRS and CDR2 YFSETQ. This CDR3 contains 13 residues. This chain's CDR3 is CASSLVLGDTQYF.

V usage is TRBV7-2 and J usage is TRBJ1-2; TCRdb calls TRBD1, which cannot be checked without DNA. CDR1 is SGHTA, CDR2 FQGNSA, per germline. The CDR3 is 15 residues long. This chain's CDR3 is CASSIDPGTAEGYTF. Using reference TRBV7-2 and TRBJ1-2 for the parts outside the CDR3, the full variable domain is GAGVSQSPSNKVTEKGKDVELRCDPISGHTALYWYRQSLGQGLEFLIYFQGNSAPDKSGLPSDRFSAERTGGSVSTLTIQRTQQEDSAVYLCASSIDPGTAEGYTFGSGTRLTVV.

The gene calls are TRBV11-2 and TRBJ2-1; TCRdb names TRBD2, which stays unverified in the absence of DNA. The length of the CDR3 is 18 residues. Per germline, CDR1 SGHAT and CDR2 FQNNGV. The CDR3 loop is CASSLVGDSWSSYNEQFF.

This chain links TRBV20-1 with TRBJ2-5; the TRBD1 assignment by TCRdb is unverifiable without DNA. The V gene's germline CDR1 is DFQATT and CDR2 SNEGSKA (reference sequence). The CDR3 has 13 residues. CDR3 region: CSARGRRQETQYF.

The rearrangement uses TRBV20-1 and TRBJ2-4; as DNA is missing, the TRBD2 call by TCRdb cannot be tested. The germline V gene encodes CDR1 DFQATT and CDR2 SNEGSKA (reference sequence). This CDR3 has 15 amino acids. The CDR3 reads CSARDKTRGGNIQYF.

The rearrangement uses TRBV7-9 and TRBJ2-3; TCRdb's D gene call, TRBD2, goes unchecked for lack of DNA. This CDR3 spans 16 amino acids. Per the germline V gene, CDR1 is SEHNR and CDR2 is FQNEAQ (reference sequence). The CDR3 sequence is CASSPRTSGITDTQYF.

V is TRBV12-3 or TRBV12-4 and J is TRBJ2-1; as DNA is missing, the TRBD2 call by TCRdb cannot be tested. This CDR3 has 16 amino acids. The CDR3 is CASRPGLAGGVDEQFF.

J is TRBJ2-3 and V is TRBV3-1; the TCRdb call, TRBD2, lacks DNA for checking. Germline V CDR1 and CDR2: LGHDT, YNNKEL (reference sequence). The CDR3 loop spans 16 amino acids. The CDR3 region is CASSPSSGTSTDTQYF.

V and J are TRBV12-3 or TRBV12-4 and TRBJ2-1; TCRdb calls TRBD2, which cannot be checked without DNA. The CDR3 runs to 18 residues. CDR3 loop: CASSLAPSRRVRHNEQFF.

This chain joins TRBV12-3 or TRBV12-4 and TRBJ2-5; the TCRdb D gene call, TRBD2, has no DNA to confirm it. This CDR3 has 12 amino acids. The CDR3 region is CASSSLGLHRDF.

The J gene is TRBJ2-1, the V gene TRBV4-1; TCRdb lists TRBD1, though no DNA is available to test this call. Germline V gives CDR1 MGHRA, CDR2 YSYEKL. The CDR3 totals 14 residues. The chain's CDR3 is CASSRFSGYNEQFF.

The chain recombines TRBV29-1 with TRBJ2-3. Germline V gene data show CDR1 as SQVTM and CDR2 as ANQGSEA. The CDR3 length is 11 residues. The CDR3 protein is CSVVAVFTQYF.

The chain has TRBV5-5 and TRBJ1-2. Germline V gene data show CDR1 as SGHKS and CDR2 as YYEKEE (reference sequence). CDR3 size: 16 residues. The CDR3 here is CASSLATGRWSYGYTF.

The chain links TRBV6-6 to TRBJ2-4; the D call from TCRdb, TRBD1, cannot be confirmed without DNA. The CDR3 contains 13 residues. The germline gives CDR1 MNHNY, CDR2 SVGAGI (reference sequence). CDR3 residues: CASTPRGGGIQYF.

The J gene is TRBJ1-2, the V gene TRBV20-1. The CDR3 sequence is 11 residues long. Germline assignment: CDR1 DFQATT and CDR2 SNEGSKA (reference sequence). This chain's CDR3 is CSVVGSSGYTF.